The text below deals with one TCR beta chain. Assay: immunoSEQ multiplex PCR; the TCRdb copy retains only in-frame clones and omits some. The sample comprises 30,000 to 40,000 clones, 65% to 80% of which are singletons, and approximately 9.8% rests with the top ten. CDR3 length equals 15 residues. J lost 6 bases, V lost 6 bases, and 13 bases had no gene match. Germline V gene lookup returns CDR1 MNHEY and CDR2 SMNVEV (reference sequence). The sample belongs to a study of OX40 agonist ivuxolimab in advanced cancers. Overall study context: A mean age of around 63 years, range about 20 to 85, was recorded, and roughly 80% were male. Antecedent anti-PD-1, anti-PD-L1 or anti-CTLA-4 therapy was permissible, with roughly 40% having received some. Three dose-escalation patients had partial responses: one with hepatocellular carcinoma and two with cutaneous melanoma.

Sampled blood was obtained at baseline, cycle 4 day 1, and cycle 7 day 1. The sequenced sample was CD4+ or CD8+ T cells sorted from blood, obtained in a trial of the OX40 agonist ivuxolimab. The source is an adult with an advanced solid tumor such as melanoma, head and neck, liver or kidney cancer. The chain has TRBV27 and TRBJ1-2; 7 bases match TRBD1. CDR3 nucleotides: TGTGCCAGCAGCCGGCTGGCAGGGGGTTTCGATGGCTACACCTTC. It codes for CASSRLAGGFDGYTF.